These T cell receptor beta chains were read from a single sample in a study of blood T cells in healthy people across ages. TCRdb re-called the 5' RACE reads through MiXCR, storing one row per CDR3 protein. This repertoire shows more than 550,000 distinct CDR3 sequences, 20% to 25% found once; its top ten account for around 22%. Sequenced: blood. The receptor set was obtained from an older man in good health. CDR3s include the opening cysteine and the closing phenylalanine or tryptophan. D genes are given only for firm matches. The size of a clone is reported for some rows only, either as once, few or many, or as a class for expanded clones.

few 13 TRBJ2-7 - TRBV10-2 CASRAGQNYEQYF TGCGCCAGCAGGGCAGGGCAAAACTACGAGCAGTACTTC
few 11 TRBJ2-7 - TRBV29-1 CSTTRADEQYF TGCAGCACTACAAGGGCCGACGAGCAGTACTTC
- 15 TRBJ2-3 - TRBV7-6 CASSIVTASTDTQYF TGTGCCAGCAGCATCGTGACAGCTAGCACAGATACGCAGTATTTT
- 18 TRBJ1-1 TRBD1 TRBV15 CATSSQISRDRGGTEAFF TGTGCCACCAGCTCTCAAATAAGCCGGGACAGGGGGGGTACTGAAGCTTTCTTT
few 15 TRBJ2-7 - TRBV6-5 CASTPEGEGTYEQYF TGTGCCAGCACTCCTGAGGGAGAAGGCACCTACGAGCAGTACTTC
few 14 TRBJ1-2 - TRBV20-1 CSAREGRTRDGYTF TGCAGTGCTAGAGAAGGGAGGACCAGGGATGGCTACACCTTC
few 14 TRBJ1-2 - TRBV5-1 CASSPQGDGYGYTF TGCGCCAGCAGCCCCCAGGGAGATGGGTATGGCTACACCTTC
- 17 TRBJ2-4 - TRBV5-8 CASSWGIGQPLKNIQYF TGTGCCAGCAGCTGGGGCATCGGACAGCCACTCAAAAACATTCAGTACTTC
few 13 TRBJ1-4 - TRBV20-1 CSARTSTSEKLFF TGCAGTGCGAGGACATCCACCAGCGAAAAACTGTTTTTT
- 14 TRBJ2-3 - TRBV9 CASSSRRGADTQYF TGTGCCAGCAGCTCCCGGCGGGGTGCAGATACGCAGTATTTT
few 15 TRBJ1-2 - TRBV12-3/TRBV12-4 CASSHGTPEAGGYTF TGTGCCAGCAGTCACGGGACACCCGAAGCTGGAGGCTACACCTTC
few 15 TRBJ2-7 TRBD1 TRBV4-1 CASSQDLDRAYEQYF TGCGCCAGCAGCCAAGATTTGGACAGGGCCTACGAGCAGTACTTC
few 13 TRBJ2-1 - TRBV20-1 CSASNRQRNEQFF TGCAGTGCTAGTAATCGTCAGCGGAATGAGCAGTTCTTC
- 14 TRBJ1-2 - TRBV7-9 CASSLPPVGAGYTF TGTGCCAGCAGCTTACCCCCTGTGGGGGCTGGCTACACCTTC
few 16 TRBJ2-1 TRBD2 TRBV9 CASSDPRAGGRNEQFF TGTGCCAGCAGCGACCCTCGGGCGGGAGGGAGGAATGAGCAGTTCTTC
few 14 TRBJ2-3 - TRBV10-3 CAISGSLDTDTQYF TGTGCCATCAGTGGAAGTCTAGACACGGATACGCAGTATTTT
- 17 TRBJ2-1 TRBD2 TRBV20-1 CSAGLAGGRSSYNEQFF TGCAGTGCTGGACTAGCGGGGGGCAGAAGCTCCTACAATGAGCAGTTCTTC
- 16 TRBJ2-5 TRBD2 TRBV12-3/TRBV12-4 CASSPRGTSGQETQYF TGTGCCAGCAGTCCTCGTGGGACTAGCGGACAAGAGACCCAGTACTTC
- 16 TRBJ2-1 - TRBV24-1 CATSDEVGGSYNEQFF TGTGCCACCAGTGATGAGGTGGGGGGCTCCTACAATGAGCAGTTCTTC